The 21 T cell receptor beta chains given below trace back to one sample, sequenced in a study of blood T cell repertoires in COVID-19. Measured with immunoSEQ multiplex PCR; TCRdb has only the in-frame clones, and not every one. The sample includes about 130,000 clones, approximately 88% seen only once; the top ten take 17%. Sequenced: peripheral blood. The receptors here all came from a woman older than 75 with acute or convalescent COVID-19.

The chain has TRBV7-2 and TRBJ2-1; a possible D gene is TRBD1 (6 bases). Per the germline V gene, CDR1 is SGHTA and CDR2 is FQGNSA. CDR3 size: 14 residues. Trimming stripped 1 base from V and 13 bases from J, with 17 bases between. The CDR3: CASSLVGTTGRQFF. CDR3 DNA sequence: TGTGCCAGCAGCTTAGTAGGGACAACGGGGAGACAGTTCTTC.

This clone was counted once. This chain connects TRBV5-1 to TRBJ2-6; D is ambiguous. V lost 4 bases and J 2 bases, leaving 10 bases between the germline ends. Per the germline V gene, CDR1 is SGHRS and CDR2 is YFSETQ. There are 15 residues in the CDR3. CDR3 sequence (DNA): TGCGCCAGCAGCCCGACACTTGCTGGGGCCAACGTCCTGACTTTC. Its translation: CASSPTLAGANVLTF.

The chain combines TRBV27 with TRBJ2-7; 7 nucleotides agree with TRBD1. Per the germline V gene, CDR1 is MNHEY and CDR2 is SMNVEV (reference sequence). V was pared by 5 bases and J by 1 base, with 5 bases of the junction left unmatched. The CDR3 is made up of 14 amino acids. In DNA form, the CDR3 reads TGTGCCAGCAGTCGCGGACAGGAGTCCTACGAGCAGTACTTC. Encoded protein: CASSRGQESYEQYF.

The genes are TRBV5-1 and TRBJ2-7; tentative D call: TRBD1 (6 bases). Germline V gene sequence: CDR1 SGHRS, CDR2 YFSETQ. Trimming left V 4 bases short and J 5 bases short, with 13 bases between. The CDR3 spans 13 residues. The CDR3 nucleotides read TGCGCCAGCAGCGGAACAGGGAACGACGAGCAGTACTTC. It is translated as CASSGTGNDEQYF.

The rearrangement links TRBV5-1 to TRBJ2-1, with D hard to call. Germline V CDR1 and CDR2: SGHRS, YFSETQ. The length of the CDR3 is 16 residues. The V and J ends lost 0 bases and 7 bases respectively, with 17 bases between them. The CDR3 sequence is CASSLATSVPSNEQFF. The CDR3 DNA reads TGCGCCAGCAGCTTGGCCACCAGCGTCCCCAGTAATGAGCAGTTCTTC.

This chain links TRBV7-2 with TRBJ2-1; 11 bases map to TRBD2. V shed 10 bases, J shed 9 bases, and the junction held 11 bases outside the gene matches. Germline loops: CDR1 SGHTA, CDR2 FQGNSA. The CDR3 loop spans 14 amino acids. The CDR3 coding sequence is TGTGCCACCCGCCTTAGCGGGGGGGCCAGTGAGCAGTTCTTC. This sequence encodes CATRLSGGASEQFF. Complete variable domain (other parts from reference TRBV7-2 and TRBJ2-1): GAGVSQSPSNKVTEKGKDVELRCDPISGHTALYWYRQSLGQGLEFLIYFQGNSAPDKSGLPSDRFSAERTGGSVSTLTIQRTQQEDSAVYLCATRLSGGASEQFFGPGTRLTVL.

V usage is TRBV12-3 or TRBV12-4 and J usage is TRBJ1-1; D gene uncertain. Trimming removed 6 bases at V and 4 bases at J, with 9 bases between. The CDR3 spans 12 residues. CDR3: CASRPPGTEAFF. The CDR3 DNA is TGTGCCAGCAGACCTCCCGGCACTGAAGCTTTCTTT.

In its sample, this clone was seen once. This sequence joins TRBV6-5 and TRBJ1-4; unclear D gene. Germline CDR1 MNHEY, CDR2 SVGAGI. The CDR3 runs to 16 residues. Trimming pared 2 bases from V and 0 bases from J, leaving 10 bases between. CDR3 sequence: CASSYHRGSTNEKLFF. The CDR3 DNA follows: TGTGCCAGCAGTTACCATCGCGGATCAACTAATGAAAAACTGTTTTTT.

The rearrangement links TRBV5-4 to TRBJ2-3, with 7 bases fitting TRBD1. In germline, CDR1 is SGHNT, CDR2 YYREEE (reference sequence). Germline trimming cut 3 bases from V and 11 bases from J; bases unmatched to any gene: 6. This CDR3 contains 12 residues. The CDR3 loop is CASSWDSHKQYF. CDR3 DNA: TGTGCCAGCAGCTGGGACAGTCATAAGCAGTATTTT.

The genes are TRBV5-1 and TRBJ2-3, with unresolved D. With 7 bases removed from V and 4 bases from J, the gap between germline ends came to 16 bases. This CDR3 comprises 14 residues. Germline CDR1 reads SGHRS; CDR2 reads YFSETQ. The DNA for the CDR3 is TGCGCCAGCGCCGATACCGGGTCCGCAGATACGCAGTATTTT. This encodes CASADTGSADTQYF.

V and J are TRBV19 and TRBJ1-5, with 12 bases identical to TRBD1. The CDR3 runs 17 residues. The germline CDR1 and CDR2 sequences are LNHDA and SQIVND (reference sequence). The trim removed 7 bases at V and 1 base at J, leaving 8 bases unmatched. The CDR3 reads CASTRGTGGLSNQPQHF. CDR3 DNA sequence: TGTGCCAGTACCCGCGGGACAGGGGGCTTAAGCAATCAGCCCCAGCATTTT.

The rearrangement joins TRBV4-1 to TRBJ1-2; D unclear. The CDR3 extends over 13 amino acids. The germline gives CDR1 MGHRA, CDR2 YSYEKL. Trimming removed 1 base from V and 3 bases from J, with 6 bases in between. CDR3 region: CASSQARDYGYTF. CDR3 sequence (DNA): TGCGCCAGCAGCCAAGCCCGGGACTATGGCTACACCTTC.

The V and J genes are TRBV19 and TRBJ2-5, with TRBD2 matching over 8 bases. The CDR3 spans 15 residues. The germline V gene encodes CDR1 LNHDA and CDR2 SQIVND (reference sequence). V shed 6 bases and J 3 bases; nucleotides not matched to a gene: 9. In DNA form, the CDR3 reads TGTGCCAGTAGCCCTCCGGGACTAGGGGAAGAGACCCAGTACTTC. Translation: CASSPPGLGEETQYF.

The V call is TRBV6-5, the J call TRBJ2-2, with D possibly matching TRBD1 (6 bases). This CDR3 spans 13 amino acids. With 8 bases removed from V and 6 bases from J, the gap between germline ends came to 13 bases. CDR1 and CDR2 from the germline V gene are MNHEY and SVGAGI. In nucleotides, the CDR3 is TGTGCCAGCTGCACAGGGTATGCCGGGGAGCTGTTTTTT. This codes for CASCTGYAGELFF.

This clone was detected a few times. The chain couples TRBV20-1 to TRBJ1-2; tentatively, D is TRBD1 (5 bases). Trimming pared 3 bases from V and 0 bases from J, leaving 11 bases between. The CDR3 loop spans 14 amino acids. Germline values: CDR1 DFQATT, CDR2 SNEGSKA (reference sequence). CDR3 region: CSASMQGPNYGYTF. The CDR3 bases are TGCAGTGCTAGTATGCAGGGCCCTAACTATGGCTACACCTTC.

The chain links TRBV3-1 (or the pseudogene TRBV3-2) to TRBJ1-5; D ambiguous. The CDR3 contains 12 residues. Trimming removed 6 bases from V and 11 bases from J, with 14 bases in between. Per the germline V gene, CDR1 is LGHDT and CDR2 is YNNKEL (reference sequence). CDR3 bases: TGTGCCAGCAGGGGTCCTGGCGGGGCCCAGCATTTT. This sequence encodes CASRGPGGAQHF.

The chain recombines TRBV5-1 with TRBJ2-7; D not resolved. Germline CDR1 and CDR2: SGHRS and YFSETQ. V shed 0 bases and J shed 2 bases, with 12 bases lying between them. The CDR3 covers 15 residues. DNA of the CDR3: TGCGCCAGCAGCTTGGCCCCAGGTTCAGCCTACGAGCAGTACTTC. This sequence encodes CASSLAPGSAYEQYF.

Only a few counts were recorded for this clone. This chain joins TRBV18 and TRBJ1-1; 7 nucleotides agree with TRBD1. This CDR3 is built from 15 residues. CDR1 KGHSH and CDR2 LQKENI come from the germline V gene. Losses at the gene ends were 5 bases for V and 1 base for J; bases not matched to a gene: 7. The CDR3 reads CASSKTGQTNTEAFF. In DNA form, the CDR3 reads TGTGCCAGCTCAAAAACGGGACAGACGAACACTGAAGCTTTCTTT. Drawing the rest from reference TRBV18 and TRBJ1-1, the complete variable domain is NAGVMQNPRHLVRRRGQEARLRCSPMKGHSHVYWYRQLPEEGLKFMVYLQKENIIDESGMPKERFSAEFPKEGPSILRIQQVVRGDSAAYFCASSKTGQTNTEAFFGQGTRLTVV.

V usage is TRBV6-6 and J usage is TRBJ1-6, with D possibly matching TRBD1 (5 bases). There are 15 residues in the CDR3. Deletions cut 2 bases from V and 10 bases from J, with 15 bases between. Germline V CDR1 and CDR2: MNHNY, SVGAGI (reference sequence). CDR3 bases: TGTGCCAGCAGTTACAGGAGGGACCCCGGGTCACCCCTCCACTTT. This translates into CASSYRRDPGSPLHF.

The rearrangement links TRBV19 to TRBJ1-1; the D gene is possibly TRBD1 (5 bases). Germline CDR1 and CDR2: LNHDA and SQIVND (reference sequence). The CDR3 consists of 12 residues. Trimming left V 3 bases short and J 5 bases short, with 7 bases between. CDR3 coding DNA: TGTGCCAGTAGTATCAGGGATACTGAAGCTTTCTTT. Protein sequence: CASSIRDTEAFF.

The chain uses TRBV19 and TRBJ1-3, with D maybe TRBD1 (5 bases). Germline-derived CDR1 and CDR2 are LNHDA and SQIVND (reference sequence). Trimming cost V 8 bases and J 0 bases, with 14 bases left between them. The CDR3 has 15 residues. The CDR3 region is CASGPGYISGNTIYF. In DNA form, the CDR3 reads TGTGCCAGTGGGCCAGGGTATATCTCTGGAAACACCATATATTTT.